The rows below give T cell receptor beta chains drawn from one sample of a study of cytomegalovirus exposure and HLA in healthy donors. TCRdb keeps only in-frame clones here, not all; method: immunoSEQ multiplex PCR. Of 140,000 to 150,000 clones in the sample, almost 80% were seen once. The source material was PBMCs. The receptor set was obtained from a woman in her twenties or thirties in good health and CMV-seronegative. Both conserved end residues are part of each CDR3. The D gene is left open where the match is weak. Size is omitted from some rows. Given values are once, few, many or a class for expanded clones.

15 | few | TRBJ2-3 | TRBD1 | TRBV2 | CASRATGGTRDTQYF | TGTGCCAGCAGGGCGACAGGGGGAACGCGGGATACGCAGTATTTT
15 | . | TRBJ1-2 | TRBD1 | TRBV2 | CASSGTQGALDGYTF | TGTGCCAGCAGTGGGACACAGGGGGCATTAGATGGCTACACCTTC
15 | . | TRBJ2-4 | TRBD1 | TRBV6-1 | CASSGATVDRNIQYF | TGTGCCAGCAGTGGGGCGACAGTGGACAGGAACATTCAGTACTTC
11 | . | TRBJ2-5 | . | TRBV11-2 | CASTRQETQYF | TGTGCCAGTACCCGGCAAGAGACCCAGTACTTC
17 | . | TRBJ1-1 | TRBD1 | TRBV18 | CASSPLRQGQADTEAFF | TGTGCCAGCTCACCGCTTCGACAGGGGCAGGCGGACACTGAAGCTTTCTTT
15 | . | TRBJ1-2 | TRBD1 | TRBV9 | CASSASGTGALVDTF | TGTGCCAGCAGCGCATCCGGGACAGGGGCTCTAGTTGACACCTTC
12 | . | TRBJ2-1 | . | TRBV7-2 | CASSFGNNEQFF | TGTGCCAGCAGCTTTGGCAACAATGAGCAGTTCTTC
18 | . | TRBJ2-1 | TRBD2 | TRBV11-2 | CASSTRTSTGRARNEQFF | TGTGCCAGCAGCACCCGGACTAGTACGGGTCGAGCTAGGAATGAGCAGTTCTTC
13 | . | TRBJ1-1 | TRBD1 | TRBV6-1 | CASSPRGHTEAFF | TGTGCCAGCAGTCCCAGGGGGCACACTGAAGCTTTCTTT
13 | few | TRBJ2-3 | TRBD2 | TRBV15 | CATGRGGTDTQYF | TGTGCCACCGGGAGGGGCGGCACAGATACGCAGTATTTT
14 | . | TRBJ1-3 | . | TRBV25-1 | CASRAPGGGNTIYF | TGTGCCAGCAGGGCGCCCGGGGGAGGAAACACCATATATTTT
15 | . | TRBJ2-7 | TRBD1 | TRBV11-2 | CASSLLPGQPYEQYF | TGTGCCAGCAGTTTACTACCGGGACAGCCCTACGAGCAGTACTTC